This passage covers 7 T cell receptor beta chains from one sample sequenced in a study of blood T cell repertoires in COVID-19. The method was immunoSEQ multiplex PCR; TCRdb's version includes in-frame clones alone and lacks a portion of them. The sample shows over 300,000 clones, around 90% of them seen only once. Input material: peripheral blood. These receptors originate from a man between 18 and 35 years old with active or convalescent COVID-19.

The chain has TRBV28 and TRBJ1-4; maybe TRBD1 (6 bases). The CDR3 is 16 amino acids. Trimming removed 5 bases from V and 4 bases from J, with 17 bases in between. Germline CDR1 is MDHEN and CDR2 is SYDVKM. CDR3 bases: TGTGCCAGCAGTGTTAACCGGGACAAATTTAATGAAAAACTGTTTTTT. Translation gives CASSVNRDKFNEKLFF.

CDR3: CATSGAGTNYGYTF. The CDR3 nucleotides are TGTGCCACCAGTGGGGCAGGGACTAACTATGGCTACACCTTC. The V call is TRBV24-1, the J call TRBJ1-2; TRBD1 is a possible D gene (5 bases). V shed 5 bases and J shed 0 bases, with 9 bases lying between them. This CDR3 spans 14 amino acids. Germline assignment: CDR1 KGHDR and CDR2 SFDVKD.

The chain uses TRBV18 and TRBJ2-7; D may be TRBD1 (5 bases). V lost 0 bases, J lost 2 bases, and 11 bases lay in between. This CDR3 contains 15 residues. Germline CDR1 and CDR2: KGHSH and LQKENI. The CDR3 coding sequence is TGTGCCAGCTCACCACCGGGCAGGGTACCCTACGAGCAGTACTTC. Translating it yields CASSPPGRVPYEQYF.

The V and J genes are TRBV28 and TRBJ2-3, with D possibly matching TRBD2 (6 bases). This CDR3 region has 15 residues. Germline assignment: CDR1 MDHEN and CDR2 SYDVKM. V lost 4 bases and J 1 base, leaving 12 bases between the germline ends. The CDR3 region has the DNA TGTGCCAGCAGTTCTCGGGCTAGCGGCACAGATACGCAGTATTTT. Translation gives CASSSRASGTDTQYF.

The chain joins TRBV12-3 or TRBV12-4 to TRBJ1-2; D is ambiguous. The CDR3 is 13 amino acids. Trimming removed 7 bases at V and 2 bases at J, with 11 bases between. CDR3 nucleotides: TGTGCCAGCACCCTGGGCGGGAACTATGGCTACACCTTC. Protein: CASTLGGNYGYTF.

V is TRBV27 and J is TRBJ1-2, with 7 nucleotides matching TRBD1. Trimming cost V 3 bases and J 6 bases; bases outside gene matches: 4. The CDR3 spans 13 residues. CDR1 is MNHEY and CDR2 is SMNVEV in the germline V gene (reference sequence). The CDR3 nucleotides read TGTGCCAGCAGTTTTCCAGGGGGGAATGGCTACACCTTC. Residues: CASSFPGGNGYTF.

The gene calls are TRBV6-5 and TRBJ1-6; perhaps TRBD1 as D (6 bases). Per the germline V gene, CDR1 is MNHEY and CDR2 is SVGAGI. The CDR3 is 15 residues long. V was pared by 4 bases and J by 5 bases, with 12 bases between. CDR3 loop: CASSSGTPNNSPLHF. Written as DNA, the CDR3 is TGTGCCAGCAGTTCCGGGACACCCAATAATTCACCCCTCCACTTT.